The sample holds many counts of the clone carrying this T cell receptor (beta chain). The sample belongs to a study of blood T cell repertoires in COVID-19. Study-wide background: The United States, Italy and Spain were the sources of the acute and convalescent COVID-19 samples. PBMCs, B-cell-depleted T cells, or T cells were the source of the cDNA or gDNA that made up the material.

Under the authors' procedure: How many nucleated cells were present was estimated from reference gene primer amplification. Clones were read by immunoSEQ multiplex PCR, and TCRdb kept only the in-frame ones, dropping some. That table is the source of V, J and clone size, and D and trimming were worked out from the DNA. The sample consists of roughly 76,000 clones, about 69% of them appearing once. Germline V gives CDR1 SGHAT, CDR2 FQNNGV. The CDR3 contains 13 residues. V lost 5 bases and J 9 bases, leaving 14 bases between the germline ends. The V call is TRBV11-2, the J call TRBJ2-1; D not resolved. The source of this sequence is a man in his 70s with acute or convalescent COVID-19. Sequenced sample: peripheral blood. The DNA of the CDR3 is TGTGCCAGCAGCCTCCCCTCCAGTACTGAGCAGTTCTTC. Translating gives CASSLPSSTEQFF.